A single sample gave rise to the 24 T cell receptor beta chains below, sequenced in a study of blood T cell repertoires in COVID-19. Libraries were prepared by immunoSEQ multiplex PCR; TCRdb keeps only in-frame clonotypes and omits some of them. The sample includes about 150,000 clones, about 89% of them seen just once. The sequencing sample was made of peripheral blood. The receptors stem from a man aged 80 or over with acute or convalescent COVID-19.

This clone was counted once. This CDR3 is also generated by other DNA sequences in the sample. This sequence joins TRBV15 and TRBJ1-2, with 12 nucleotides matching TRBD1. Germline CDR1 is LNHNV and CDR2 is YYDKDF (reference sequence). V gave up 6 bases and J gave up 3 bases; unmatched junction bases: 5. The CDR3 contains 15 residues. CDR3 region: CATSRDRGLDYGYTF. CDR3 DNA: TGTGCCACCAGTAGGGACAGGGGGCTAGACTATGGCTACACCTTC.

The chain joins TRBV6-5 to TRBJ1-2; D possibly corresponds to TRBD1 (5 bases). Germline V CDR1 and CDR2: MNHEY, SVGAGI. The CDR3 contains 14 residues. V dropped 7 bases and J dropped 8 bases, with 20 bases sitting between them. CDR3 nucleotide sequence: TGTGCCAGCACTTTTCGGGGAGGGGTAGGCGGCTACACCTTC. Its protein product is CASTFRGGVGGYTF.

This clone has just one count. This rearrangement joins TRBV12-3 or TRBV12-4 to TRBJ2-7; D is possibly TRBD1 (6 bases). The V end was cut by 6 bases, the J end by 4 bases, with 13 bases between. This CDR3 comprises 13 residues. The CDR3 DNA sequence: TGTGCCAGCAGCATACTACAGGGTTACGAGCAGTACTTC. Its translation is CASSILQGYEQYF.

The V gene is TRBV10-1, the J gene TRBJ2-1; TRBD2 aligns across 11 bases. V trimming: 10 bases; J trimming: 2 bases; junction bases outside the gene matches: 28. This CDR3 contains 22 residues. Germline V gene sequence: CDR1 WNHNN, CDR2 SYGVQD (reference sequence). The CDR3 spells CANPGQVTGASGGYSTYNEQFF. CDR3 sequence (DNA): TGCGCCAATCCGGGACAGGTGACCGGGGCTAGCGGGGGGTATTCGACCTACAATGAGCAGTTCTTC.

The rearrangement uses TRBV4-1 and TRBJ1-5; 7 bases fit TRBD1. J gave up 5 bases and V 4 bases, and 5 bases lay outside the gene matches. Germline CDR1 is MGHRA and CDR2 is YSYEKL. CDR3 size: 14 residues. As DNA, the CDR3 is TGCGCCAGCAGCCTTAGGGACAGCGATCAGCCCCAGCATTTT. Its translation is CASSLRDSDQPQHF.

CDR3 nucleotides: TGCGCCAGCAGCCCGACTTGGCCAGGGGGCTCCTACAATGAGCAGTTCTTC. This codes for CASSPTWPGGSYNEQFF. The gene calls are TRBV4-1 and TRBJ2-1; 7 bases are shared with TRBD1. After removal of 4 bases from V and 0 bases from J, the junction contained 9 bases not matched to a gene. Germline-derived CDR1 and CDR2 are MGHRA and YSYEKL. The CDR3 extends over 17 amino acids.

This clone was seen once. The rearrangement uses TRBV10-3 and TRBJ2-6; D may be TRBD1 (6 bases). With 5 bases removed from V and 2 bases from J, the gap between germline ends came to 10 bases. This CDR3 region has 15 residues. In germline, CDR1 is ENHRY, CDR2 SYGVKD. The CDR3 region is CAISSPGAGANVLTF. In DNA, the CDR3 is TGTGCCATCAGTTCCCCAGGGGCTGGGGCCAACGTCCTGACTTTC.

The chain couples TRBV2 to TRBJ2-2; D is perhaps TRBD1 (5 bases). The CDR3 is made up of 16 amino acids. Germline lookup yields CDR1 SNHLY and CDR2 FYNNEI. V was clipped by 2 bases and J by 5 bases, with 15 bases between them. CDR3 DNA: TGTGCCAGCAGTGAACCGGAATCCAGGGTAACCGGGGAGCTGTTTTTT. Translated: CASSEPESRVTGELFF.

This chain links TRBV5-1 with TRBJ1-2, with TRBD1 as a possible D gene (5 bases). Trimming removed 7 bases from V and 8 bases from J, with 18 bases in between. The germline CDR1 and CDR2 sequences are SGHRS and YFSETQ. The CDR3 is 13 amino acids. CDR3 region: CASAGGLEWGYTF. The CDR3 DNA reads TGCGCCAGCGCGGGGGGACTCGAATGGGGCTACACCTTC.

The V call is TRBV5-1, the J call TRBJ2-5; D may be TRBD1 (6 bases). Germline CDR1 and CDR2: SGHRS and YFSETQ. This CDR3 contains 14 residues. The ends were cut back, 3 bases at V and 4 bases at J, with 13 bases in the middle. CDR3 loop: CASSSPGQLETQYF. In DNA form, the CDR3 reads TGCGCCAGCAGCTCTCCGGGACAATTAGAGACCCAGTACTTC.

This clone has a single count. The CDR3 reads CASRSGQGGTGELFF. In DNA, the CDR3 is TGTGCCAGCAGATCCGGACAGGGGGGGACCGGGGAGCTGTTTTTT. This chain connects TRBV2 to TRBJ2-2, with 10 bases fitting TRBD1. The CDR3 length is 15 residues. Germline V gene sequence: CDR1 SNHLY, CDR2 FYNNEI. V lost 6 bases, J lost 5 bases, and 6 bases stayed unmatched.

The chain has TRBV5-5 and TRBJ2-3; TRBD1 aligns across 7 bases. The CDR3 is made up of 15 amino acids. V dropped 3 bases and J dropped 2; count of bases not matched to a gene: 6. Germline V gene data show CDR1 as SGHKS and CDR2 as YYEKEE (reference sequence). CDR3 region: CASSSRQGPTDTQYF. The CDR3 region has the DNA TGTGCCAGCAGCTCCAGACAGGGCCCCACAGATACGCAGTATTTT.

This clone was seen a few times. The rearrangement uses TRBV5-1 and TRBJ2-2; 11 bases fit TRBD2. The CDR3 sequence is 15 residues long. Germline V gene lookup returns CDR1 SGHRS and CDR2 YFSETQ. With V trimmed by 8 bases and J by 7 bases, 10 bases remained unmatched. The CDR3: CASQVSGLAGGELFF. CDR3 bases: TGCGCCAGTCAAGTCTCCGGACTAGCGGGCGGGGAGCTGTTTTTT.

As DNA, the CDR3 is TGTGCCATCAGTTCTTCCGGGACAGGGGCCCTAGGGGCCAACGTCCTGACTTTC. Protein sequence: CAISSSGTGALGANVLTF. The chain has TRBV10-3 and TRBJ2-6; 10 bases agree with TRBD1. Per the germline V gene, CDR1 is ENHRY and CDR2 is SYGVKD. With V trimmed by 5 bases and J by 4 bases, 11 bases remained unmatched. The CDR3 contains 18 residues.

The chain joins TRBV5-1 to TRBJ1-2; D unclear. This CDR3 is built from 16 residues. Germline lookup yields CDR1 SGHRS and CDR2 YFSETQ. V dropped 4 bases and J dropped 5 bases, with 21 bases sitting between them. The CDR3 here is CASSPTAEGIDYGYTF. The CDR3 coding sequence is TGCGCCAGCAGCCCGACGGCTGAGGGTATAGATTATGGCTACACCTTC.

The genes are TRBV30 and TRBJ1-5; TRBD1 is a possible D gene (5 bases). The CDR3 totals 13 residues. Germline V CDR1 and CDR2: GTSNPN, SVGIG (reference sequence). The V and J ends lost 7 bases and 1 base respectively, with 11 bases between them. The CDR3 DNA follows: TGTGCCTTCCAGGGTCGGAGCAATCAGCCCCAGCATTTT. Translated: CAFQGRSNQPQHF.

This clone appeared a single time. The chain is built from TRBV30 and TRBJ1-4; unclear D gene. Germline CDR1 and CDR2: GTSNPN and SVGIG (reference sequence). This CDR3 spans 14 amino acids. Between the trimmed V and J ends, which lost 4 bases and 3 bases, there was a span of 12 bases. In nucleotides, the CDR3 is TGTGCCTGGACGACACGAGCGGCTAATGAAAAACTGTTTTTT. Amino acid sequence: CAWTTRAANEKLFF. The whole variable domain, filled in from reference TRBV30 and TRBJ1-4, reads SQTIHQWPATLVQPVGSPLSLECTVEGTSNPNLYWYRQAAGRGLQLLFYSVGIGQISSEVPQNLSASRPQDRQFILSSKKLLLSDSGFYLCAWTTRAANEKLFFGSGTQLSVL.

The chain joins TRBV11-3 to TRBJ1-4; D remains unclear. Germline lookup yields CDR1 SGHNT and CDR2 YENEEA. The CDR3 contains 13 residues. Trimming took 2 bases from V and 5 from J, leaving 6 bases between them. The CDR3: CASSLTPNEKLFF. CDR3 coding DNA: TGTGCCAGCAGCTTAACACCCAATGAAAAACTGTTTTTT.

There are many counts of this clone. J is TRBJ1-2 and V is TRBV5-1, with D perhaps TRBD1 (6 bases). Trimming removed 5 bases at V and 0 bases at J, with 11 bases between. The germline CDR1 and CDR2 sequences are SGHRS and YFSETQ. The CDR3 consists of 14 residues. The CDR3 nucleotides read TGCGCCAGCAGTAGTCAGGGGTCTAACTATGGCTACACCTTC. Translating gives CASSSQGSNYGYTF.

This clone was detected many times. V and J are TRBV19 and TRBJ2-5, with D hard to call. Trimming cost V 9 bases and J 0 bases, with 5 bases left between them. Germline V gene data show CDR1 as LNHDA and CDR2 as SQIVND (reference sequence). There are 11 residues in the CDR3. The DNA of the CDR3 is TGTGCCAGAGACAACCAAGAGACCCAGTACTTC. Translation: CARDNQETQYF.

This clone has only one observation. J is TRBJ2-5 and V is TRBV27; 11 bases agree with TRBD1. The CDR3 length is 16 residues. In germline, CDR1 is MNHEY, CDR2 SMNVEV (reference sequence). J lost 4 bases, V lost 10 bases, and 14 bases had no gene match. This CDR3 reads CATSTWTGGGTETQYF. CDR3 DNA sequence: TGTGCCACCTCCACTTGGACAGGGGGCGGTACAGAGACCCAGTACTTC.

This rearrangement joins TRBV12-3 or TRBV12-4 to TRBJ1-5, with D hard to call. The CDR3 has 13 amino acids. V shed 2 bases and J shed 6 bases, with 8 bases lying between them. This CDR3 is CASSLKQLQPQHF. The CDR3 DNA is TGTGCCAGCAGTTTAAAACAGCTTCAGCCCCAGCATTTT.

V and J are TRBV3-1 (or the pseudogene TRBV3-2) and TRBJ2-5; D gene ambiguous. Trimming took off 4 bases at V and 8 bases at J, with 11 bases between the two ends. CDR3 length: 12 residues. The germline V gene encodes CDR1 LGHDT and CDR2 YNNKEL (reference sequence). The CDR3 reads CASSPGPVTQYF. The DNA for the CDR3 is TGTGCCAGCAGCCCTGGGCCCGTAACCCAGTACTTC.

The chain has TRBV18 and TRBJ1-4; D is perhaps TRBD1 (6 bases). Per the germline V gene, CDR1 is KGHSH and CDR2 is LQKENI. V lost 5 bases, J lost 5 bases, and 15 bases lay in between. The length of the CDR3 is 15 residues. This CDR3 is CASSLPGHGNEKLFF. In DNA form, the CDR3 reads TGTGCCAGCTCATTACCGGGACACGGGAATGAAAAACTGTTTTTT.